The 20 T cell receptor beta chains below were found in one sample sequenced in a study of blood T cell repertoires in COVID-19. Sequenced by immunoSEQ multiplex PCR; TCRdb stores in-frame clones only, minus some. The data hold roughly 57,000 clones, with around nine tenths observed a single time. The source material was peripheral blood. The receptors derive from a woman in her sixties with COVID-19, enrolled during active disease.

The genes are TRBV19 and TRBJ1-5, with a tentative D call TRBD1 (6 bases). The CDR3 is 16 amino acids. V was clipped by 0 bases and J by 0 bases, with 9 bases between them. Germline lookup yields CDR1 LNHDA and CDR2 SQIVND (reference sequence). CDR3 nucleotide sequence: TGTGCCAGTAGTATAGATGGACAGATTAGCAATCAGCCCCAGCATTTT. Residues: CASSIDGQISNQPQHF.

This chain links TRBV10-3 with TRBJ2-7, with TRBD2 matching over 8 bases. Germline V lookup: CDR1 ENHRY, CDR2 SYGVKD. The CDR3 has 15 amino acids. The V gene end was trimmed by 4 bases and the J gene end by 4 bases; junction bases not matched to a gene: 9. The CDR3 spells CAISVVAGIAYEQYF. The CDR3 DNA sequence: TGTGCCATCAGTGTAGTAGCGGGAATAGCGTACGAGCAGTACTTC.

This CDR3 is CASSEVRTGIGYTF. In DNA form, the CDR3 reads TGTGCCAGCAGTGAAGTAAGGACAGGTATCGGCTACACCTTC. The gene calls are TRBV2 and TRBJ1-2, with TRBD1 matching over 7 bases. In germline, CDR1 is SNHLY, CDR2 FYNNEI. The CDR3 covers 14 residues. V was clipped by 1 base and J by 8 bases; unmatched bases: 7. The full variable domain, in which reference TRBV2 and TRBJ1-2 provide the parts outside the CDR3, is EPEVTQTPSHQVTQMGQEVILRCVPISNHLYFYWYRQILGQKVEFLVSFYNNEISEKSEIFDDQFSVERPDGSNFTLKIRSTKLEDSAMYFCASSEVRTGIGYTFGSGTRLTVV.

The rearrangement links TRBV5-6 to TRBJ2-1, with 12 bases matching TRBD2. With 0 bases clipped from V and 3 bases from J, the junction kept 7 bases outside the gene matches. The germline V gene encodes CDR1 SGHDT and CDR2 YYEEEE. CDR3 size: 18 residues. CDR3 residues: CASSLVLAGGTNYNEQFF. As DNA, the CDR3 is TGTGCCAGCAGCTTGGTACTAGCGGGAGGCACCAACTACAATGAGCAGTTCTTC.

This chain links TRBV4-1 with TRBJ1-4; 7 positions match TRBD1. CDR3 size: 14 residues. Per the germline V gene, CDR1 is MGHRA and CDR2 is YSYEKL. Germline trimming cut 1 base from V and 7 bases from J; bases unmatched to any gene: 3. CDR3 DNA sequence: TGCGCCAGCAGCCAAGCGGGACAGATTGAAAAACTGTTTTTT. Protein product: CASSQAGQIEKLFF.

In this sample, this clone turned up a few times. This chain joins TRBV11-2 and TRBJ2-7; TRBD2 matches 9 bases. The CDR3 consists of 14 residues. V lost 4 bases, J lost 5 bases, and 6 bases stayed unmatched. CDR1 is SGHAT, CDR2 FQNNGV, per germline. DNA of the CDR3: TGTGCCAGCAGCTCTAGCGGGAACAGGCACGAGCAGTACTTC. This translates into CASSSSGNRHEQYF. The entire variable domain, with the rest obtained from reference TRBV11-2 and TRBJ2-7, is as follows: EAGVAQSPRYKIIEKRQSVAFWCNPISGHATLYWYQQILGQGPKLLIQFQNNGVVDDSQLPKDRFSAERLKGVDSTLKIQPAKLEDSAVYLCASSSSGNRHEQYFGPGTRLTVT.

This chain uses TRBV29-1 with TRBJ2-6; perhaps TRBD2 as D (6 bases). Per the germline V gene, CDR1 is SQVTM and CDR2 is ANQGSEA. Trimming shortened V by 4 bases and J by 2 bases, and 9 bases separated the two germline ends. CDR3 length: 14 residues. Here the CDR3 DNA reads TGCAGCGTTGGCGGGGTAACTGGGGCCAACGTCCTGACTTTC. Amino acids: CSVGGVTGANVLTF.

The V and J genes are TRBV7-3 and TRBJ2-2; D is perhaps TRBD2 (6 bases). CDR3 length: 17 residues. The V end was cut by 5 bases, the J end by 2 bases, with 18 bases between. CDR1 is SGHTA and CDR2 is FQGTGA in the germline V gene. This chain's CDR3 is CASSPPTSGRNTGELFF. The CDR3 coding sequence is TGTGCCAGCAGCCCACCCACCAGCGGGCGAAACACCGGGGAGCTGTTTTTT.

DNA of the CDR3: TGTGCCAGCAGGGGACAGCGCGTGGACGAGCAGTACTTC. Amino acid sequence: CASRGQRVDEQYF. This chain connects TRBV21-1 to TRBJ2-7; TRBD1 is taken as the D call from the table, unchecked against the DNA. TRBV21-1 is annotated as a pseudogene. This CDR3 has 13 amino acids.

The chain joins TRBV5-1 to TRBJ2-1; D may be TRBD2 (5 bases). The CDR3 covers 15 residues. The germline CDR1 and CDR2 sequences are SGHRS and YFSETQ. V lost 0 bases and J lost 0, with 7 bases in between. CDR3 protein: CASSLALASYNEQFF. For the CDR3, the DNA is TGCGCCAGCAGCTTGGCTCTAGCCTCCTACAATGAGCAGTTCTTC.

The chain has TRBV29-1 and TRBJ2-7, with 8 bases identical to TRBD1. The CDR3 consists of 13 residues. V shed 4 bases and J 6 bases; nucleotides not matched to a gene: 8. The germline gives CDR1 SQVTM, CDR2 ANQGSEA. CDR3 loop: CSVGGTGGSEQYF. CDR3 DNA: TGCAGCGTTGGAGGGACAGGAGGGAGCGAGCAGTACTTC.

The rearrangement links TRBV12-5 to TRBJ2-1; 9 positions match TRBD2. Germline CDR1 reads LGHNT; CDR2 reads FRNRAP. This CDR3 has 16 residues. Germline trimming cut 7 bases from V and 7 bases from J; bases unmatched to any gene: 14. CDR3 in amino acids: CASVGSGGNTGNEQFF. CDR3 bases: TGTGCTAGTGTTGGTAGCGGGGGAAACACCGGGAATGAGCAGTTCTTC.

The rearrangement links TRBV27 to TRBJ1-2; 8 bases align to TRBD1. Germline CDR1 reads MNHEY; CDR2 reads SMNVEV (reference sequence). The CDR3 has 17 amino acids. Trimming removed 7 bases from V and 3 bases from J; junction bases left unmatched: 16. The CDR3 loop reads CASTRGLGTGGYYGYTF. CDR3 nucleotides: TGTGCCAGCACAAGGGGCCTCGGGACAGGAGGCTACTATGGCTACACCTTC.

The chain is built from TRBV7-8 and TRBJ1-4; the D is unclear. CDR1 is SGHVS and CDR2 is FQNEAQ in the germline V gene. Trimming pared 5 bases from V and 4 bases from J, leaving 20 bases between. The CDR3 covers 17 residues. As DNA, the CDR3 is TGTGCCAGCAGCGCATACGTGCAGCGGCTAAATAATGAAAAACTGTTTTTT. It codes for CASSAYVQRLNNEKLFF.

V usage is TRBV6-1 and J usage is TRBJ2-1, with D perhaps matching TRBD2 (5 bases). CDR3 size: 12 residues. Germline CDR1 reads MNHNS; CDR2 reads SASEGT. The V end was cut by 3 bases, the J end by 7 bases, with 7 bases between. CDR3: CASSDLANEQFF. The CDR3 region has the DNA TGTGCCAGCAGTGATTTAGCGAATGAGCAGTTCTTC.

This CDR3 reads CSVGDSDYGYTF. CDR3 bases: TGCAGCGTTGGGGACAGTGACTATGGCTACACCTTC. The chain recombines TRBV29-1 with TRBJ1-2; 7 bases fit TRBD1. Germline assignment: CDR1 SQVTM and CDR2 ANQGSEA. The length of the CDR3 is 12 residues. V shed 4 bases, J shed 3 bases, and the junction held 2 bases outside the gene matches.

The chain combines TRBV28 with TRBJ1-2; D is perhaps TRBD1 (6 bases). CDR1 is MDHEN and CDR2 is SYDVKM in the germline V gene. The CDR3 runs to 15 residues. V was pared by 3 bases and J by 4 bases, with 15 bases between. The CDR3 DNA sequence: TGTGCCAGCAGTTTCTCCGGTGGGGACACCTATGGCTACACCTTC. It translates to CASSFSGGDTYGYTF.

The table lists this clone with a few counts. V gene TRBV2 combines with J gene TRBJ2-2; TRBD1 matches at 10 bases. The CDR3 has 14 amino acids. Losses at the gene ends were 7 bases for V and 6 bases for J; bases not matched to a gene: 5. In germline, CDR1 is SNHLY, CDR2 FYNNEI. CDR3 amino acids: CASNRDRGSGELFF. CDR3 coding DNA: TGTGCCAGCAACCGGGACAGGGGATCCGGGGAGCTGTTTTTT.

This chain connects TRBV5-1 to TRBJ1-1; D is possibly TRBD1 (5 bases). The ends were cut back, 4 bases at V and 5 bases at J, with 15 bases in the middle. Germline values: CDR1 SGHRS, CDR2 YFSETQ. The CDR3 length is 14 residues. In DNA, the CDR3 is TGCGCCAGCAGCCCAGGGAGGATTGGGACTGAAGCTTTCTTT. Translation gives CASSPGRIGTEAFF.

This clone showed up just once. The rearrangement uses TRBV21-1 and TRBJ2-7; the D call of TRBD2 is as the table states it, not checked on the DNA. TRBV21-1 is a pseudogene. CDR3 length: 19 residues. The CDR3 reads CASSILGLAGGPIGWEQYF. Written as DNA, the CDR3 is TGTGCCAGCAGCATACTTGGACTAGCGGGAGGGCCTATAGGCTGGGAGCAGTACTTC.